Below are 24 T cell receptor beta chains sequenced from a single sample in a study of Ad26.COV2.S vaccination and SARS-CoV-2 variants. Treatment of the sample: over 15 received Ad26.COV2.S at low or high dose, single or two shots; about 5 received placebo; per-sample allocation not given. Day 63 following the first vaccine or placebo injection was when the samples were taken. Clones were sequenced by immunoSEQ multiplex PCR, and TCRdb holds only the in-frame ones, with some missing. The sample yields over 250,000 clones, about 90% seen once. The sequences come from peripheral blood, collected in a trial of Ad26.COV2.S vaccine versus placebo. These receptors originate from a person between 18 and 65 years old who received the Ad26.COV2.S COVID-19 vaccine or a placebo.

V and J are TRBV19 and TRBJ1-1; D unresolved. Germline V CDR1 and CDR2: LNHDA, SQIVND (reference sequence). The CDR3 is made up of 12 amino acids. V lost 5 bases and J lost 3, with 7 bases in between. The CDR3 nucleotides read TGTGCCAGTAGTTCCCTGGACACTGAAGCTTTCTTT. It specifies CASSSLDTEAFF.

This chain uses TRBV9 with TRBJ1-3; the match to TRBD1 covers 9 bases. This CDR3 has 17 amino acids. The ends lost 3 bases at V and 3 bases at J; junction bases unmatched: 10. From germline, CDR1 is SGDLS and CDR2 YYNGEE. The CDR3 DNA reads TGTGCCAGCAGCGAGACAACAGGGGGCTTCGTTGGAAACACCATATATTTT. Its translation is CASSETTGGFVGNTIYF.

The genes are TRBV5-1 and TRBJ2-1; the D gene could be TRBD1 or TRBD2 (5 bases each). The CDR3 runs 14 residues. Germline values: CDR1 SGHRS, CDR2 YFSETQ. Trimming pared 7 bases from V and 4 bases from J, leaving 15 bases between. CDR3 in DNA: TGCGCCAGCGGGGACCGTCGGCGATACAATGAGCAGTTCTTC. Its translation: CASGDRRRYNEQFF.

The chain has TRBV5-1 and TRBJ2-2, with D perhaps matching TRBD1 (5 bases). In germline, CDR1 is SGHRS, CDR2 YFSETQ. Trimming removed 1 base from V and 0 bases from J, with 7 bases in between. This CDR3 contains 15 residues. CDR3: CASSLQGSNTGELFF. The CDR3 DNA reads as TGCGCCAGCAGCTTGCAGGGATCGAACACCGGGGAGCTGTTTTTT.

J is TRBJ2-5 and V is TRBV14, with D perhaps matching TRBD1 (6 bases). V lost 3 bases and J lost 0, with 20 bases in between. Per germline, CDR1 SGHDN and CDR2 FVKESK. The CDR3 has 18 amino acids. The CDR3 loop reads CASSQNHTGPPDQETQYF. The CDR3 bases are TGTGCCAGCAGCCAGAACCACACAGGGCCTCCGGACCAAGAGACCCAGTACTTC.

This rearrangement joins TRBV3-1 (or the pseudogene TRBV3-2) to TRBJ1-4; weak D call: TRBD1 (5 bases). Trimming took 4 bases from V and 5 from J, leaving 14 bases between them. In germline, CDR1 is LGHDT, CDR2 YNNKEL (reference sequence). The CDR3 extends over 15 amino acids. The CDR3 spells CASSLQGMGNEKLFF. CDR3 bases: TGTGCCAGCAGCCTTCAGGGTATGGGAAATGAAAAACTGTTTTTT.

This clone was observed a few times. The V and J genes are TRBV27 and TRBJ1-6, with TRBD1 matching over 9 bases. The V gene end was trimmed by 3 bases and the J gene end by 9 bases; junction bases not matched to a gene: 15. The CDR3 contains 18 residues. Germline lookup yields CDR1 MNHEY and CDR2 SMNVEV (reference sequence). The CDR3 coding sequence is TGTGCCAGCAGTTTCAGCCGACCACAGGGGGCGCGGGGTTCACCCCTCCACTTT. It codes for CASSFSRPQGARGSPLHF.

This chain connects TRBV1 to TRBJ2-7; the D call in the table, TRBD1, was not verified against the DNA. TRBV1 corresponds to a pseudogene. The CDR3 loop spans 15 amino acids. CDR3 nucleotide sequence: TGCACCAGCAGCCAAGATACGGCCAGGGGTGGCGAGCAGTACTTC. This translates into CTSSQDTARGGEQYF.

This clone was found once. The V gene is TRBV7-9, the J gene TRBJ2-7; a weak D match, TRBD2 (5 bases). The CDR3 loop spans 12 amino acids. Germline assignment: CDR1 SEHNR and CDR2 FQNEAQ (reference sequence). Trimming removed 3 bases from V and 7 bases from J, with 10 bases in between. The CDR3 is CASSFGGLEQYF. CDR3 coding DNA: TGTGCCAGCAGCTTTGGCGGGCTAGAGCAGTACTTC.

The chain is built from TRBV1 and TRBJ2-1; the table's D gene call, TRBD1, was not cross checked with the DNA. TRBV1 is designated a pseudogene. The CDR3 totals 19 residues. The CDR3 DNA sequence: TGCACCAGCAGAAAAAGTGGAGGGGGCTGGAACGGGAGTCTGAATGAGCAGTTCTTC. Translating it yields CTSRKSGGGWNGSLNEQFF.

CDR3 in amino acids: CASRPGLPYEQYF. In DNA form, the CDR3 reads TGTGCCAGCAGGCCGGGACTACCCTACGAGCAGTACTTC. This chain connects TRBV27 to TRBJ2-7, with 7 bases identical to TRBD2. V shed 6 bases, J shed 2 bases, and the junction held 4 bases outside the gene matches. The CDR3 sequence is 13 residues long. CDR1 MNHEY and CDR2 SMNVEV come from the germline V gene (reference sequence).

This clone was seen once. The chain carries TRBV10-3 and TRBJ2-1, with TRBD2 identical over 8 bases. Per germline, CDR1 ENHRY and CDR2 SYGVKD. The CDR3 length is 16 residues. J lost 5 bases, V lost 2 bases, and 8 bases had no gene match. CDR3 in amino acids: CAISEASGGGNNEQFF. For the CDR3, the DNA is TGTGCCATCAGTGAGGCATCGGGAGGGGGAAACAATGAGCAGTTCTTC.

CDR3 residues: CASSLAGRAGQPQHF. The DNA of the CDR3 is TGCGCCAGCAGCTTGGCCGGGAGGGCCGGCCAGCCCCAGCATTTT. The chain joins TRBV5-1 to TRBJ1-5; the D is unclear. The V end lost 0 bases, the J end lost 7 bases, and 14 bases lay between the germline ends. CDR3 size: 15 residues. Per the germline V gene, CDR1 is SGHRS and CDR2 is YFSETQ.

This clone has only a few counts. The CDR3 loop is CAWSRPGHNSPLHF. For the CDR3, the DNA is TGTGCCTGGAGTAGGCCGGGACATAATTCACCCCTCCACTTT. The chain links TRBV30 to TRBJ1-6; D perhaps matches TRBD1 (5 bases). The V gene lost 2 bases and the J gene lost 5 bases, with 10 bases spanning the gap. Germline loops: CDR1 GTSNPN, CDR2 SVGIG (reference sequence). The CDR3 runs 14 residues.

CDR3 in amino acids: CASSLHPPGQGGYEQYF. CDR3 DNA sequence: TGTGCCAGCAGTCTCCACCCCCCGGGACAGGGGGGGTACGAGCAGTACTTC. This chain connects TRBV7-2 to TRBJ2-7, with 11 bases fitting TRBD1. Germline CDR1 reads SGHTA; CDR2 reads FQGNSA. The V and J ends lost 6 bases and 4 bases, in that order; junction bases with no gene match: 14. This CDR3 contains 17 residues.

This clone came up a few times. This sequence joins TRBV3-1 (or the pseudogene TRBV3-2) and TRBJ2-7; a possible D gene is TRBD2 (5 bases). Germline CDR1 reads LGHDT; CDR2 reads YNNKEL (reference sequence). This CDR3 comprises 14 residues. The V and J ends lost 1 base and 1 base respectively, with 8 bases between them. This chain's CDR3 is CASSQARLSYEQYF. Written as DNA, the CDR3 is TGTGCCAGCAGCCAAGCCCGACTATCCTACGAGCAGTACTTC.

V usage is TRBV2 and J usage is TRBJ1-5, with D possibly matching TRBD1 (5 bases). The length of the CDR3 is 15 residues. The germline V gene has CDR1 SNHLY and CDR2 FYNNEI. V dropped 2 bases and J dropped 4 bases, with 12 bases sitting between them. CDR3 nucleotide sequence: TGTGCCAGCAGTGAATACGGGACTGATAATCAGCCCCAGCATTTT. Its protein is CASSEYGTDNQPQHF.

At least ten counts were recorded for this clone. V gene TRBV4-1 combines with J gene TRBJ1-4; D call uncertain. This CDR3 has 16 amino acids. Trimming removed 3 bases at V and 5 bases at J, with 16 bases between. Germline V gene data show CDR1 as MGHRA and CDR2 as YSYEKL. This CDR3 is CASSQVYRAFNEKLFF. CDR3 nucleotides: TGCGCCAGCAGCCAGGTCTATCGGGCCTTCAATGAAAAACTGTTTTTT.

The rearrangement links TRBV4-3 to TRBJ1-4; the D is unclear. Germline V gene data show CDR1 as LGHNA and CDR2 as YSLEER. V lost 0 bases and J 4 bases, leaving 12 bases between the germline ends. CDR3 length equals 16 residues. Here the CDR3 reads CASSQEWAPFNEKLFF. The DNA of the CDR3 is TGCGCCAGCAGCCAAGAGTGGGCACCATTTAATGAAAAACTGTTTTTT.

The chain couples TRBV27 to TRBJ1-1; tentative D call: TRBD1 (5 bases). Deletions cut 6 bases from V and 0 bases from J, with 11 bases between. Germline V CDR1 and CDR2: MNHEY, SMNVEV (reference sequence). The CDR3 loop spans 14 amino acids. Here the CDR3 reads CASSGTKMNTEAFF. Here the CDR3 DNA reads TGTGCCAGCAGCGGGACTAAAATGAACACTGAAGCTTTCTTT.

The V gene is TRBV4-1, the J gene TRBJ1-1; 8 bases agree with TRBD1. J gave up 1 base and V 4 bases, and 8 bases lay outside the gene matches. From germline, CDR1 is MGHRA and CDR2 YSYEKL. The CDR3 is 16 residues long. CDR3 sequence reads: CASSLSRTGWNTEAFF. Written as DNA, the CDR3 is TGCGCCAGCAGCCTCTCAAGGACAGGGTGGAACACTGAAGCTTTCTTT.

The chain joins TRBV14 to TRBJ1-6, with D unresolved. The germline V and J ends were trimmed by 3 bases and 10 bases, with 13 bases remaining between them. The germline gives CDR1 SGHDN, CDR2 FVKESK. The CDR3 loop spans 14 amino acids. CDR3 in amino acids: CASSHFSTRSPLHF. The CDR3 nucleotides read TGTGCCAGCAGCCATTTCTCGACCCGATCACCCCTCCACTTT.

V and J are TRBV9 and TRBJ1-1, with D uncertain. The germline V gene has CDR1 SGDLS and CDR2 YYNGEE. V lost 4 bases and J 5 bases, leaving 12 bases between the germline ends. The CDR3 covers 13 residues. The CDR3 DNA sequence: TGTGCCAGCAGCCAAGACGTAAAGACTGAAGCTTTCTTT. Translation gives CASSQDVKTEAFF.

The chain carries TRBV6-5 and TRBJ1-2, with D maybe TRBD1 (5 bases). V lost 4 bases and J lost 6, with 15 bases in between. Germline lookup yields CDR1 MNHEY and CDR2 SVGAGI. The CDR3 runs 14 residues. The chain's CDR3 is CASSSGIRDDGYTF. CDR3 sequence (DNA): TGTGCCAGCAGTTCAGGGATCCGGGATGATGGCTACACCTTC.